These 25 T cell receptor beta chains share one sample of origin, sequenced in a study of cytomegalovirus exposure and HLA in healthy donors. Use of 60 Vbeta and 13 Jbeta primers characterized the PCR. Measured with immunoSEQ multiplex PCR; TCRdb has only the in-frame clones, and not every one. Among 100,000 to 150,000 clones listed, around 78% were seen once. The sample comprised PBMCs. The receptors were gathered from a man aged 40-49 years in good health and CMV-seronegative.

This clone was counted only a few times. The V gene is TRBV2, the J gene TRBJ1-6, with D unclear. The CDR3 loop spans 14 amino acids. Germline V lookup: CDR1 SNHLY, CDR2 FYNNEI. Deletions cut 6 bases from V and 6 bases from J, with 12 bases between. DNA for the CDR3: TGTGCCAGCAGGGTCGGGATGGTTAATTCACCCCTCCACTTT. It encodes CASRVGMVNSPLHF.

The table lists this clone with a few counts. The V call is TRBV6-1, the J call TRBJ1-1, with D possibly being TRBD1 (6 bases). The CDR3 has 15 residues. From germline, CDR1 is MNHNS and CDR2 SASEGT. V lost 3 bases to trimming and J lost 7 bases, with 18 bases between them. For the CDR3, the DNA is TGTGCCAGCAGTGAGGTGGGAGGGGGGAGCGTTGAAGCTTTCTTT. Translating it yields CASSEVGGGSVEAFF.

The V and J genes are TRBV15 and TRBJ2-3, with TRBD2 as a possible D gene (6 bases). The V and J ends lost 0 bases and 5 bases respectively, with 15 bases between them. This CDR3 region has 16 residues. Germline V gene data show CDR1 as LNHNV and CDR2 as YYDKDF (reference sequence). DNA for the CDR3: TGTGCCACCAGCAGAGAAAGGGTATGGCGGGAAGATACGCAGTATTTT. Encoded protein: CATSRERVWREDTQYF.

This clone was observed a handful of times. The chain employs TRBV20-1 and TRBJ1-2; 7 bases fit TRBD1. V lost 6 bases, J lost 8 bases, and 6 bases stayed unmatched. Germline values: CDR1 DFQATT, CDR2 SNEGSKA (reference sequence). CDR3 length equals 11 residues. In DNA, the CDR3 is TGCAGTGCGAGGACAGGTCCGGGCTACACCTTC. This codes for CSARTGPGYTF.

V gene TRBV7-9 combines with J gene TRBJ2-3, with D possibly being TRBD1 (5 bases). This CDR3 contains 15 residues. The germline gives CDR1 SEHNR, CDR2 FQNEAQ (reference sequence). V gave up 1 base and J gave up 0 bases, with 8 bases separating them. The CDR3 DNA is TGTGCCAGCAGCTTAGTCAGGGTGAGCACAGATACGCAGTATTTT. This gives the protein CASSLVRVSTDTQYF.

This clone turned up a few times. CDR3 sequence reads: CASTPGQGHEKLFF. CDR3 DNA sequence: TGTGCCAGCACCCCGGGACAGGGGCATGAAAAACTGTTTTTT. The chain combines TRBV28 with TRBJ1-4; TRBD1 matches 10 bases. The CDR3 runs 14 residues. Germline CDR1 and CDR2: MDHEN and SYDVKM. V was clipped by 7 bases and J by 6 bases; unmatched bases: 5.

The chain uses TRBV11-2 and TRBJ2-5; no definite D call. V lost 5 bases to trimming and J lost 7 bases, with 14 bases between them. CDR1 is SGHAT and CDR2 is FQNNGV in the germline V gene. The CDR3 spans 13 residues. DNA for the CDR3: TGTGCCAGCAGCCCTACAGAGTTTGTGACCCAGTACTTC. Translating gives CASSPTEFVTQYF.

The chain uses TRBV6-5 and TRBJ2-5, with a possible D match to TRBD2 (5 bases). V lost 6 bases and J lost 5, with 13 bases in between. CDR1 and CDR2 from the germline V gene are MNHEY and SVGAGI. The CDR3 has 13 amino acids. The CDR3 is CASRTRGRETQYF. The CDR3 region has the DNA TGTGCCAGCAGAACCCGAGGGCGGGAGACCCAGTACTTC.

CDR3 protein: CASSQRKTGGGSPLHF. In nucleotides, the CDR3 is TGTGCCAGCAGCCAGAGAAAGACAGGGGGCGGATCACCCCTCCACTTT. The chain recombines TRBV7-2 with TRBJ1-6; TRBD1 aligns across 10 bases. CDR1 and CDR2 (germline): SGHTA, FQGNSA. The ends lost 5 bases at V and 10 bases at J; junction bases unmatched: 11. The CDR3 is made up of 16 amino acids.

The chain links TRBV11-2 to TRBJ1-5; D might be TRBD1 (5 bases). Trimming left V 0 bases short and J 0 bases short, with 6 bases between. This CDR3 has 15 residues. CDR1 is SGHAT and CDR2 is FQNNGV in the germline V gene. CDR3 sequence reads: CASSLEGASNQPQHF. The CDR3 DNA sequence: TGTGCCAGCAGCTTAGAAGGGGCTAGCAATCAGCCCCAGCATTTT. Variable domain in full (rest from reference TRBV11-2 and TRBJ1-5): EAGVAQSPRYKIIEKRQSVAFWCNPISGHATLYWYQQILGQGPKLLIQFQNNGVVDDSQLPKDRFSAERLKGVDSTLKIQPAKLEDSAVYLCASSLEGASNQPQHFGDGTRLSIL.

The rearrangement joins TRBV10-3 to TRBJ2-5; 7 nucleotides agree with TRBD2. The junction had 9 bases not matched to a gene; V was cut back by 5 bases and J by 6 bases. The CDR3 covers 14 residues. CDR1 ENHRY and CDR2 SYGVKD come from the germline V gene. Written as DNA, the CDR3 is TGTGCCATCAGTCAGACTAGCTTTTTGAAGACCCAGTACTTC. Translating it yields CAISQTSFLKTQYF.

The CDR3 DNA is TGCGCCAGCAGCCAAGAGGGGGGTGCTTACAATGAGCAGTTCTTC. This gives the protein CASSQEGGAYNEQFF. The chain couples TRBV4-3 to TRBJ2-1; maybe TRBD2 (6 bases). The ends were cut back, 0 bases at V and 4 bases at J, with 10 bases in the middle. Germline CDR1 reads LGHNA; CDR2 reads YSLEER. The CDR3 runs to 15 residues.

This chain joins TRBV4-3 and TRBJ2-2; TRBD1 matches at 8 bases. The CDR3 is 18 residues long. J was trimmed by 8 bases and V by 1 base; bases with no gene match: 15. CDR1 is LGHNA and CDR2 is YSLEER in the germline V gene. Here the CDR3 DNA reads TGCGCCAGCAGCCAAGCGTCTACGGGACAGGAGTTTGGGGGGGAGCTGTTTTTT. Translating it yields CASSQASTGQEFGGELFF.

The genes are TRBV4-1 and TRBJ1-1; TRBD1 matches at 9 bases. The junction had 3 bases not matched to a gene; V was cut back by 3 bases and J by 1 base. Germline assignment: CDR1 MGHRA and CDR2 YSYEKL. The CDR3 extends over 15 amino acids. The CDR3 DNA follows: TGCGCCAGCAGCCAGAAGACAGGGGGGAACACTGAAGCTTTCTTT. Protein: CASSQKTGGNTEAFF.

The chain recombines TRBV29-1 with TRBJ1-6; D gene unclear. Trimming left V 4 bases short and J 7 bases short, with 8 bases between. The germline gives CDR1 SQVTM, CDR2 ANQGSEA. CDR3 length equals 12 residues. DNA of the CDR3: TGCAGCGTTGGGACGGGGAATTCACCCCTCCACTTT. Protein sequence: CSVGTGNSPLHF.

This chain links TRBV15 with TRBJ2-4; TRBD1 is a possible D gene (5 bases). Germline lookup yields CDR1 LNHNV and CDR2 YYDKDF (reference sequence). The CDR3 covers 15 residues. V lost 1 base and J lost 3, with 10 bases in between. The CDR3 sequence is CATSRGRAGKNIQYF. CDR3 DNA: TGTGCCACCAGCAGAGGCAGGGCCGGCAAAAACATTCAGTACTTC.

J is TRBJ2-7 and V is TRBV11-1, with D perhaps TRBD2 (6 bases). From germline, CDR1 is SGHAT and CDR2 FQDESV (reference sequence). The CDR3 loop spans 15 amino acids. The V gene lost 5 bases and the J gene lost 2 bases, with 16 bases spanning the gap. CDR3 loop: CASSRETPPTYEQYF. The CDR3 DNA follows: TGTGCCAGCAGCCGGGAGACGCCACCGACCTACGAGCAGTACTTC.

V usage is TRBV7-9 and J usage is TRBJ2-3; 9 nucleotides line up with TRBD1. J lost 2 bases, V lost 11 bases, and 5 bases had no gene match. Germline V gene lookup returns CDR1 SEHNR and CDR2 FQNEAQ (reference sequence). The CDR3 consists of 13 residues. As DNA, the CDR3 is TGTGCCTCCCGACAGGGGGACACAGATACGCAGTATTTT. Protein: CASRQGDTDTQYF. The full variable domain, rest sourced from reference TRBV7-9 and TRBJ2-3, is DTGVSQNPRHKITKRGQNVTFRCDPISEHNRLYWYRQTLGQGPEFLTYFQNEAQLEKSRLLSDRFSAERPKGSFSTLEIQRTEQGDSAMYLCASRQGDTDTQYFGPGTRLTVL.

This chain links TRBV5-1 with TRBJ2-5; TRBD1 agrees at 9 bases. The end of the DNA is better explained by TRBJ2-7, so the J call may be wrong. The CDR3 is 13 amino acids. CDR1 SGHRS and CDR2 YFSETQ come from the germline V gene. In DNA, the CDR3 is TGCGCCAGCAGCCGGGGACAGGGCCACGAGCAGTACTTC. Translation gives CASSRGQGHEQYF.

This rearrangement joins TRBV7-9 to TRBJ2-5; 7 nucleotides align to TRBD2. Germline-derived CDR1 and CDR2 are SEHNR and FQNEAQ (reference sequence). The V gene end was trimmed by 8 bases and the J gene end by 2 bases; junction bases not matched to a gene: 8. CDR3 length: 14 residues. DNA of the CDR3: TGTGCCAGCGCACTTTGGGGGGGTCAAGAGACCCAGTACTTC. Residues: CASALWGGQETQYF.

This clone was counted between two and nine times. This chain links TRBV4-1 with TRBJ1-3; D remains unclear. This CDR3 region has 16 residues. V was pared by 0 bases and J by 0 bases, with 9 bases between. Germline assignment: CDR1 MGHRA and CDR2 YSYEKL. CDR3 in amino acids: CASSQEADFSGNTIYF. In DNA, the CDR3 is TGCGCCAGCAGCCAAGAGGCAGATTTCTCTGGAAACACCATATATTTT.

V and J are TRBV28 and TRBJ1-3; a weak D match, TRBD1 (6 bases). This CDR3 region has 14 residues. V was shortened by 6 bases and J by 5 bases, with 14 bases between the two germline ends. Germline V gives CDR1 MDHEN, CDR2 SYDVKM. CDR3 bases: TGTGCCAGCAGCCCGATGGACAGTAGAAACACCATATATTTT. Translation gives CASSPMDSRNTIYF. Filled out from reference TRBV28 and TRBJ1-3, the complete variable domain reads DVKVTQSSRYLVKRTGEKVFLECVQDMDHENMFWYRQDPGLGLRLIYFSYDVKMKEKGDIPEGYSVSREKKERFSLILESASTNQTSMYLCASSPMDSRNTIYFGEGSWLTVV.

The chain links TRBV4-1 to TRBJ1-1, with D perhaps TRBD1 (5 bases). From germline, CDR1 is MGHRA and CDR2 YSYEKL. The V and J ends lost 3 bases and 3 bases respectively, with 14 bases between them. CDR3 length: 15 amino acids. CDR3 DNA sequence: TGCGCCAGCAGCCAGGTTGGGGGAGGGGACACTGAAGCTTTCTTT. It specifies CASSQVGGGDTEAFF.

The V call is TRBV6-5, the J call TRBJ2-3; 9 nucleotides match TRBD2. CDR1 and CDR2 (germline): MNHEY, SVGAGI. The length of the CDR3 is 14 residues. The junction had 8 bases not matched to a gene; V was cut back by 8 bases and J by 5 bases. CDR3 residues: CASRVSGGKDTQYF. The CDR3 coding sequence is TGTGCCAGCCGAGTCAGCGGGGGGAAAGATACGCAGTATTTT.

The J gene is TRBJ1-6, the V gene TRBV2; possible D gene TRBD1, 5 bases. Trimming took off 7 bases at V and 8 bases at J, with 12 bases between the two ends. The CDR3 is 13 amino acids. Germline loops: CDR1 SNHLY, CDR2 FYNNEI. The CDR3 nucleotides read TGTGCCAGCATGCGGGGGATGGATTCACCCCTCCACTTT. It yields the protein CASMRGMDSPLHF. Full variable domain (rest looked up from reference TRBV2 and TRBJ1-6): EPEVTQTPSHQVTQMGQEVILRCVPISNHLYFYWYRQILGQKVEFLVSFYNNEISEKSEIFDDQFSVERPDGSNFTLKIRSTKLEDSAMYFCASMRGMDSPLHFGNGTRLTVT.